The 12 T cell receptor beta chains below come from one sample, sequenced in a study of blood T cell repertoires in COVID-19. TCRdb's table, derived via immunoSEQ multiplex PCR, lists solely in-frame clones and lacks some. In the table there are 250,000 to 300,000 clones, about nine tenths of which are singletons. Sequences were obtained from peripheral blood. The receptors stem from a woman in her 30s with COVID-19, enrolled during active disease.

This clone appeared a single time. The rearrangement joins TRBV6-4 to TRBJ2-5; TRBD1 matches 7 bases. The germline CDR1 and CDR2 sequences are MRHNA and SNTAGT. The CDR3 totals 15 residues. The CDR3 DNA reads TGTGCAAACAACAGGGGTCACCCAGTACGAGAGACCCAGTACTTC. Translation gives CANNRGHPVRETQYF.

In DNA form, the CDR3 reads TGTGCTAGTGGTTTGGTACCCGGACTAGCGGTGCAAGAGACCCAGTACTTC. Translation gives CASGLVPGLAVQETQYF. The V call is TRBV12-5, the J call TRBJ2-5; 10 bases map to TRBD2. This CDR3 spans 17 amino acids. Trimming removed 0 bases from V and 2 bases from J; junction bases left unmatched: 6. From germline, CDR1 is LGHNT and CDR2 FRNRAP. Full variable domain (remainder filled in from reference TRBV12-5 and TRBJ2-5): DARVTQTPRHKVTEMGQEVTMRCQPILGHNTVFWYRQTMMQGLELLAYFRNRAPLDDSGMPKDRFSAEMPDATLATLKIQPSEPRDSAVYFCASGLVPGLAVQETQYFGPGTRLLVL.

The CDR3 is CASSQVAEPEAFF. CDR3 DNA sequence: TGTGCCAGCAGCCAAGTCGCGGAGCCTGAAGCTTTCTTT. The chain carries TRBV3-1 (or the pseudogene TRBV3-2) and TRBJ1-1; D is uncertain. Trimming removed 1 base from V and 6 bases from J, with 9 bases in between. The CDR3 has 13 amino acids. CDR1 and CDR2 (germline): LGHDT, YNNKEL (reference sequence).

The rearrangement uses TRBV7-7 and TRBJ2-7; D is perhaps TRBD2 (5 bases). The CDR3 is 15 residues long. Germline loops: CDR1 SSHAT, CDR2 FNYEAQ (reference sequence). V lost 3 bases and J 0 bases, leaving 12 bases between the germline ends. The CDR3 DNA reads TGTGCCAGCAGCTTTGGAGTGGGGAGCTCCTACGAGCAGTACTTC. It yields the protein CASSFGVGSSYEQYF.

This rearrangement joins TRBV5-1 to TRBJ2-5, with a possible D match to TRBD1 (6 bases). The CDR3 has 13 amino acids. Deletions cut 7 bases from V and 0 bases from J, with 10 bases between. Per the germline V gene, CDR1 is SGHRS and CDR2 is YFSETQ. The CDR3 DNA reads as TGCGCCAGCCAACAGGGTTACCAAGAGACCCAGTACTTC. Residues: CASQQGYQETQYF.

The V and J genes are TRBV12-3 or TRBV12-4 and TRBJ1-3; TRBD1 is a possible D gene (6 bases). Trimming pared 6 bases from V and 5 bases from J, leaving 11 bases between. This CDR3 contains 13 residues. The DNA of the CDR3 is TGTGCCAGCAGAAGACAGGCCAGAAACACCATATATTTT. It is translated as CASRRQARNTIYF.

The CDR3 region is CASSIGGWTEAFF. Here the CDR3 DNA reads TGTGCCAGTAGTATCGGAGGATGGACTGAAGCTTTCTTT. This chain connects TRBV19 to TRBJ1-1; D is ambiguous. Germline values: CDR1 LNHDA, CDR2 SQIVND (reference sequence). Trimming pared 3 bases from V and 5 bases from J, leaving 10 bases between. The CDR3 totals 13 residues.

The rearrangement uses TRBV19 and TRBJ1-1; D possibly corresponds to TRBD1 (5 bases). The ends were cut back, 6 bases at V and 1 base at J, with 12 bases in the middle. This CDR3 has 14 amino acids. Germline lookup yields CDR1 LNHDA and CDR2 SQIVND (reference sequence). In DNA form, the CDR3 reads TGTGCCAGTAGAGCAGGGATGGGGAACACTGAAGCTTTCTTT. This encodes CASRAGMGNTEAFF.

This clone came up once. The chain's CDR3 is CASSIGPSGVTGELFF. The CDR3 DNA sequence: TGTGCCAGTAGTATAGGCCCTAGCGGGGTTACCGGGGAGCTGTTTTTT. The V and J genes are TRBV19 and TRBJ2-2, with 9 bases that match TRBD2. Unmatched junction bases numbered 5, after V lost 1 base and J lost 5 bases. The CDR3 sequence is 16 residues long. Germline CDR1 is LNHDA and CDR2 is SQIVND (reference sequence).

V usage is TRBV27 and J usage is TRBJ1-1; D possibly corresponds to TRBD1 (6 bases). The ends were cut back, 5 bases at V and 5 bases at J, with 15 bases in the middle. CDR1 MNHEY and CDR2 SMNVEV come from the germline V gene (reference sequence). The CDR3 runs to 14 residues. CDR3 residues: CASSTTGPETEAFF. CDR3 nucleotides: TGTGCCAGCAGTACAACAGGGCCGGAGACTGAAGCTTTCTTT.

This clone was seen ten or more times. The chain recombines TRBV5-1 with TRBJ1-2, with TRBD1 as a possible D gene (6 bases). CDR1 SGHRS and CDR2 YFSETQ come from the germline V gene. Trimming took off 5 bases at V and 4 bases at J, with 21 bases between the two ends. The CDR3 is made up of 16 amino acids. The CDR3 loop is CASRLYTGTAPYGYTF. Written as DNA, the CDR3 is TGCGCCAGCAGATTATATACAGGGACCGCTCCCTATGGCTACACCTTC.

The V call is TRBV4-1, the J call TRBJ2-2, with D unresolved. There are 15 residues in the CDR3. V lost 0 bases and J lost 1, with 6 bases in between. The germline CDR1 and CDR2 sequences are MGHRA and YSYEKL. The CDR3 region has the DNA TGCGCCAGCAGCCAAGACGCGCAGAACACCGGGGAGCTGTTTTTT. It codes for CASSQDAQNTGELFF.